This is a list of T cell receptor beta chains from one sample in a study of OX40 agonist ivuxolimab in advanced cancers. Sequencing used immunoSEQ multiplex PCR; TCRdb keeps in-frame clones, though not all of them. The table shows roughly 59,000 clones, with 75% to 90% occurring only once. The sample was CD4+ or CD8+ T cells sorted from blood, taken in a trial of the OX40 agonist ivuxolimab. These receptors were taken from an adult with an advanced solid tumor such as melanoma, head and neck, liver or kidney cancer. Both conserved end residues are part of each CDR3. D genes are given only for firm matches. Clone size is stated in some rows and not others, as once, few, many or a class when expanded.

TGCGCCAGCAGCTTGGCCAGGGGGCGGAGTAACTCCTACGAGCAGTACTTC,CASSLARGRSNSYEQYF,TRBJ2-7,TRBD1,.,TRBV5-1
TGTGCCAGCTCACCAGGAGATGAAGCTTTCTTT,CASSPGDEAFF,TRBJ1-1,.,.,TRBV18
TGCGCCAGCAGCTTGGGAGTAGCGAAGAGGGAGCAGTACTTC,CASSLGVAKREQYF,TRBJ2-7,.,.,TRBV5-1
TGTGCCAGCAGCTTAGGGACAGGGGCCGATAATTCACCCCTCCACTTT,CASSLGTGADNSPLHF,TRBJ1-6,TRBD1,.,TRBV7-6
TGCGCCAGCAGCTCCCACAAGAACACTGAAGCTTTCTTT,CASSSHKNTEAFF,TRBJ1-1,.,few,TRBV5-1
TGTGCCAGCAGTGGAAACCTGGCGGCTATGACCGGGGAGCTGTTTTTT,CASSGNLAAMTGELFF,TRBJ2-2,.,.,TRBV2
TGTGCCAGCAGCGTAGGGGCCTACAATGAGCAGTTCTTC,CASSVGAYNEQFF,TRBJ2-1,.,.,TRBV9
TGTGCCAGTAGTAACTGGGGACAGGGGGCTGGGGAGCAGTACTTC,CASSNWGQGAGEQYF,TRBJ2-7,TRBD1,.,TRBV19
TGTGCCAGCAGCCGGGGGCCAGGCACTGAAGCTTTCTTT,CASSRGPGTEAFF,TRBJ1-1,.,once,TRBV14
TGTGCCAGCAGCTTAGCCCCTGGTGGGGGGGACTACGAGCAGTACTTC,CASSLAPGGGDYEQYF,TRBJ2-7,TRBD2,.,TRBV7-9
TGTGCCTGCCGGGGGGACAGGGGAACAGATACGCAGTATTTT,CACRGDRGTDTQYF,TRBJ2-3,TRBD1,.,TRBV10-3
TGTGCCAGCCGGCTTCTGTCTAGCGGGAGCGATGAGCAGTTCTTC,CASRLLSSGSDEQFF,TRBJ2-1,TRBD2,few,TRBV2
TGTGCCAGCAGCTTAGCGGAGGCCCAAGGGGCTGAAGCTTTCTTT,CASSLAEAQGAEAFF,TRBJ1-1,.,.,TRBV7-9
TGCGCCAGCAGCCAAGATACGGGGCGAAGCAATCAGCCCCAGCATTTT,CASSQDTGRSNQPQHF,TRBJ1-5,.,.,TRBV4-1
TGCAGTGCTAGAGACCGGACCATTCAGTACTTC,CSARDRTIQYF,TRBJ2-4,.,medium-sized,TRBV20-1
TGCAGCGTTGAAGGGGGGCCGATCGGCTACACCTTC,CSVEGGPIGYTF,TRBJ1-2,.,.,TRBV29-1